This TCR beta chain was sequenced for a study of cytomegalovirus exposure and HLA in healthy donors. The length of the CDR3 is 11 residues. CDR1 and CDR2 (germline): SNHLY, FYNNEI. In regard to this clone: What it recognizes is unknown. A read error may account for a junction end that differs from germline.

Study-wide points: A later analysis linked 15,000 to 20,000 TCR beta sequences to HLA alleles at 0.05 false discovery rate. An analysis done earlier found most TCR beta V segments productive about 87% or about 30% of the time. Within a later analysis, the majority of CMV-associated TCR beta chains appeared HLA-restricted. Exclusion applied to some V segments, including TRBV6-2 and TRBV6-3, as they were indistinguishable.

This PCR relied on a set of 60 Vbeta primers and 13 Jbeta primers. Assay: immunoSEQ multiplex PCR; the TCRdb copy retains only in-frame clones and omits some. The sample lists around 250,000 clones, 70% to 90% occurring once. This chain connects TRBV2 to TRBJ1-2, with D hard to call. The sequencing sample was made of PBMCs. The source of this sequence is a woman aged 55-70 years in good health and CMV-seropositive. The CDR3 DNA reads TGTGCCAGCTGTGAGCCAGGCGGCTACACCTTC. Amino acid sequence: CASCEPGGYTF.